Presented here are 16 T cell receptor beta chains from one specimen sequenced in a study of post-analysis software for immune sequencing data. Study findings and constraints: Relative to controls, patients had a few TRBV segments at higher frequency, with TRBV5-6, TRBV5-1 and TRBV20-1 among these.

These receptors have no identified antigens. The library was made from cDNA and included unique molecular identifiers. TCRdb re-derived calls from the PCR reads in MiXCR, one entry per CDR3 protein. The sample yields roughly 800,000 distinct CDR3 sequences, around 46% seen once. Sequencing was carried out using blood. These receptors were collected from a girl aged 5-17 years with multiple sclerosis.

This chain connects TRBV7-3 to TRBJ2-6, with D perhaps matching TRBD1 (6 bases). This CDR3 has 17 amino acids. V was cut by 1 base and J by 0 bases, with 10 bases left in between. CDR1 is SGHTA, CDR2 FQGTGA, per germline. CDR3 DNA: TGTGCCAGCAGCTTAAATTCAGGGGCCTCTGGGGCCAACGTCCTGACTTTC. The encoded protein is CASSLNSGASGANVLTF. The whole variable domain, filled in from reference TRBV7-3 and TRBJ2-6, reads GAGVSQTPSNKVTEKGKYVELRCDPISGHTALYWYRQSLGQGPEFLIYFQGTGAADDSGLPNDRFFAVRPEGSVSTLKIQRTERGDSAVYLCASSLNSGASGANVLTFGAGSRLTVL.

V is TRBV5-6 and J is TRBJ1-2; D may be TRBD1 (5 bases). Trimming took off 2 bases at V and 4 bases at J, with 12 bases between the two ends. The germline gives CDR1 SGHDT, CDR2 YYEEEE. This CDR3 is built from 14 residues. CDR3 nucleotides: TGTGCCAGCAGCTTTGTCAGGGCCACCTATGGCTACACCTTC. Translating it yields CASSFVRATYGYTF.

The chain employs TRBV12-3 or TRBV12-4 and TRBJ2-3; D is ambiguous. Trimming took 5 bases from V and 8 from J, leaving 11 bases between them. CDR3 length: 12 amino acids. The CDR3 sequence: CASSPPGRTQYF. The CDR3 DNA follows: TGTGCCAGCAGTCCCCCAGGACGTACGCAGTATTTT.

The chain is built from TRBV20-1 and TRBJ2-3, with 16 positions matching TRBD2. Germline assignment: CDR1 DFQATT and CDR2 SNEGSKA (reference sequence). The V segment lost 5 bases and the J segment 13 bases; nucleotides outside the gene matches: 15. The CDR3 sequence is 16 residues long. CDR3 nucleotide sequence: TGCAGTGCTGCCCAACCCTTGGGACTAGCGGGAGGGCCGGAGTATTTT. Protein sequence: CSAAQPLGLAGGPEYF.

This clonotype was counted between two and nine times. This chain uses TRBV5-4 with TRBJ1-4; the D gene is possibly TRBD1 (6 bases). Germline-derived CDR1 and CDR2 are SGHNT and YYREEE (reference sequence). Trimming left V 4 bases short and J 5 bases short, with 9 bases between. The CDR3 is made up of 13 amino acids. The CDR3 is CASSTDRNEKLFF. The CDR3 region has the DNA TGTGCCAGCAGCACTGACAGGAATGAAAAACTGTTTTTT.

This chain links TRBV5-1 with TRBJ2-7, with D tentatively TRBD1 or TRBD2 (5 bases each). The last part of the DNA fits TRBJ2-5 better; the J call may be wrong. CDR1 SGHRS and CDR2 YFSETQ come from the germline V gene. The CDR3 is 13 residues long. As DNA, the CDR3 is TGCGCCAGCTGCCTTTCTGGGGGTCGGACCCAGTACTTC. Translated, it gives CASCLSGGRTQYF.

Written as DNA, the CDR3 is TGTGCCAGCAGCTTAGCGTCTAGCCTCTGCTACGAGCAGTACTTC. The encoded protein is CASSLASSLCYEQYF. J is TRBJ2-7 and V is TRBV7-8; maybe TRBD2 (5 bases). This CDR3 is 15 amino acids long. The V end lost 0 bases, the J end lost 3 bases, and 12 bases lay between the germline ends. Per germline, CDR1 SGHVS and CDR2 FQNEAQ. Based on the CDR3 plus reference TRBV7-8 and TRBJ2-7, the full variable domain is GAGVSQSPRYKVAKRGQDVALRCDPISGHVSLFWYQQALGQGPEFLTYFQNEAQLDKSGLPSDRFFAERPEGSVSTLKIQRTQQEDSAVYLCASSLASSLCYEQYFGPGTRLTVT.

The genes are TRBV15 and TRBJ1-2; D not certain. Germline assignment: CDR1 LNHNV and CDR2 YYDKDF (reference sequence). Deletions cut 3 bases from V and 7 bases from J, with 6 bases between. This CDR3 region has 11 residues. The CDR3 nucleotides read TGTGCCACCAGCAGTCAGACTGGCTACACCTTC. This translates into CATSSQTGYTF.

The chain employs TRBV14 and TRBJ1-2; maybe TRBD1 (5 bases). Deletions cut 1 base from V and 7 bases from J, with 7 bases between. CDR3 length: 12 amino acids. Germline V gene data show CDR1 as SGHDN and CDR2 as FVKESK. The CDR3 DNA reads TGTGCCAGCAGCCAAGCAGGGCTTGGCTACACCTTC. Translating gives CASSQAGLGYTF.

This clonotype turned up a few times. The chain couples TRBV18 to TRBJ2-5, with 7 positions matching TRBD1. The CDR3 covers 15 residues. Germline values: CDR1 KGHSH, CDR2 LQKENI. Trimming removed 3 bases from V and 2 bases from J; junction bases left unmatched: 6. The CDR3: CASSPLGTAQETQYF. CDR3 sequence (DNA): TGTGCCAGCTCACCTCTAGGGACAGCTCAAGAGACCCAGTACTTC. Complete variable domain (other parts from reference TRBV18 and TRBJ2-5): NAGVMQNPRHLVRRRGQEARLRCSPMKGHSHVYWYRQLPEEGLKFMVYLQKENIIDESGMPKERFSAEFPKEGPSILRIQQVVRGDSAAYFCASSPLGTAQETQYFGPGTRLLVL.

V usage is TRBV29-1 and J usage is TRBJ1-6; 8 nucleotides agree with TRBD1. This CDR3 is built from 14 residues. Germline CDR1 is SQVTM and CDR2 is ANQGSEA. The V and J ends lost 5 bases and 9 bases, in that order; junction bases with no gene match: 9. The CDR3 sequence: CSVSYGTGGSPLHF. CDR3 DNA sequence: TGCAGCGTTTCCTACGGGACAGGCGGTTCACCCCTCCACTTT.

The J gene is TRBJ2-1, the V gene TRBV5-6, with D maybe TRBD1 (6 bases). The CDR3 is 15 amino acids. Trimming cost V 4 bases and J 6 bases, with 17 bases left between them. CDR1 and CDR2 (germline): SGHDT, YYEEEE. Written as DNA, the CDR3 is TGTGCCAGCAGCCTGCAGACAGGTCCAGCCAATGAGCAGTTCTTC. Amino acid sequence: CASSLQTGPANEQFF.

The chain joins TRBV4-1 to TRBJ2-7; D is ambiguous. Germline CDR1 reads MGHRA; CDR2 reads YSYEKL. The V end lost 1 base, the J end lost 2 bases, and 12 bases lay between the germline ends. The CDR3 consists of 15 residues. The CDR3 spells CASSQAGSLTYEQYF. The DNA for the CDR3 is TGCGCCAGCAGCCAAGCGGGCAGCCTTACCTACGAGCAGTACTTC.

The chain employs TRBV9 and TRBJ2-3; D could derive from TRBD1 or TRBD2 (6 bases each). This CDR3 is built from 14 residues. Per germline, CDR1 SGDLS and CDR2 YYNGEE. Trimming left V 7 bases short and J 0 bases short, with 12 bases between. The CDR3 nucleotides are TGTGCCAGCTCTGGGGGGCGGAGCACAGATACGCAGTATTTT. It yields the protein CASSGGRSTDTQYF.

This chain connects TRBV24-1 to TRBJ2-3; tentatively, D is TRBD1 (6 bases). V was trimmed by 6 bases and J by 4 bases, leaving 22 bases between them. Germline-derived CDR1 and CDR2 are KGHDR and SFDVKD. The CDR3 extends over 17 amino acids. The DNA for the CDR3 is TGTGCCACCAGTACTCGCGCCCGGGAACGGACAGCAGATACGCAGTATTTT. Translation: CATSTRARERTADTQYF.

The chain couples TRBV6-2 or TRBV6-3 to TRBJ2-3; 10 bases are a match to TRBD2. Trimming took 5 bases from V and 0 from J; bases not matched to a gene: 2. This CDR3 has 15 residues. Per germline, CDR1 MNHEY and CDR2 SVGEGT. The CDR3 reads CASSVLAGSTDTQYF. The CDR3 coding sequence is TGTGCCAGCAGTGTACTAGCGGGGAGCACAGATACGCAGTATTTT.